A selection of T cell receptor beta chains follows, all from one sample in a study of early T cells in non-severe SARS-CoV-2 infection. One entry per CDR3 protein, called by TCRdb with MiXCR from the 5' RACE reads. The table lists approximately 84,000 distinct CDR3 sequences, around 14% of them singletons. The sample taken for sequencing was whole blood. These receptor sequences come from an adult who was a healthcare worker with PCR-confirmed SARS-CoV-2 infection or an uninfected control (not recorded which). Each CDR3 is given with its conserved first and last residue. The D gene is left open where the match is weak. Not all rows give a size; the values are once, few, many and, for expanded clones, a class.

J gene: TRBJ2-2; D gene: NA; clone size: few; V gene: TRBV6-5; CDR3 protein: CASSYSQVSGELFF; CDR3 DNA: TGTGCCAGCAGTTACTCGCAGGTCTCCGGGGAGCTGTTTTTT
J gene: TRBJ2-1; D gene: NA; clone size: few; V gene: TRBV7-6; CDR3 protein: CASSLANNEQFF; CDR3 DNA: TGTGCCAGCAGCTTAGCTAACAATGAGCAGTTCTTC
J gene: TRBJ1-2; D gene: TRBD1; clone size: many; V gene: TRBV12-3/TRBV12-4; CDR3 protein: CASSRSGTGNYGYTF; CDR3 DNA: TGTGCCAGCAGTCGCTCCGGGACAGGGAACTATGGCTACACCTTC
J gene: TRBJ1-6; D gene: NA; clone size: few; V gene: TRBV27; CDR3 protein: CASRGTVYNSPLHF; CDR3 DNA: TGTGCCAGCAGGGGGACGGTCTATAATTCACCCCTCCACTTT
J gene: TRBJ2-1; D gene: NA; clone size: many; V gene: TRBV11-3; CDR3 protein: CASSLGGPEQFF; CDR3 DNA: TGTGCCAGCAGCTTAGGGGGACCAGAGCAGTTCTTC
J gene: TRBJ1-6; D gene: NA; clone size: NA; V gene: TRBV19; CDR3 protein: CASGSGIDNSPLHF; CDR3 DNA: TGTGCCAGCGGATCAGGAATAGACAATTCACCCCTCCACTTT
J gene: TRBJ2-7; D gene: NA; clone size: few; V gene: TRBV4-1; CDR3 protein: CASSQQRSYEQYF; CDR3 DNA: TGCGCCAGCAGCCAGCAACGCTCCTACGAGCAGTACTTC
J gene: TRBJ2-7; D gene: TRBD1; clone size: few; V gene: TRBV3-1; CDR3 protein: CASSQVGTGFSEQYF; CDR3 DNA: TGTGCCAGCAGCCAAGTAGGGACAGGATTCTCCGAGCAGTACTTC
J gene: TRBJ2-3; D gene: NA; clone size: many; V gene: TRBV9; CDR3 protein: CASSVDLSTDTQYF; CDR3 DNA: TGTGCCAGCAGCGTAGATCTTTCGACAGATACGCAGTATTTT
J gene: TRBJ2-3; D gene: NA; clone size: NA; V gene: TRBV12-3/TRBV12-4; CDR3 protein: CASSLPSSSGRDADTQYF; CDR3 DNA: TGTGCCAGCAGTTTGCCTTCCTCGTCGGGGCGAGACGCGGATACGCAGTATTTT
J gene: TRBJ1-1; D gene: NA; clone size: many; V gene: TRBV29-1; CDR3 protein: CSVGGANTEAFF; CDR3 DNA: TGCAGCGTTGGTGGGGCGAACACTGAAGCTTTCTTT
J gene: TRBJ1-1; D gene: NA; clone size: NA; V gene: TRBV4-2; CDR3 protein: CASSQEGWAEGTEAFF; CDR3 DNA: TGTGCCAGCAGCCAAGAAGGGTGGGCTGAGGGCACTGAAGCTTTCTTT
J gene: TRBJ2-4; D gene: NA; clone size: NA; V gene: TRBV12-3/TRBV12-4; CDR3 protein: CASSPGQWAVDIQYF; CDR3 DNA: TGTGCCAGCAGTCCCGGACAGTGGGCCGTAGACATTCAGTACTTC
J gene: TRBJ2-7; D gene: TRBD1; clone size: NA; V gene: TRBV20-1; CDR3 protein: CSAWDRAYEQYF; CDR3 DNA: TGCAGTGCCTGGGACAGGGCCTACGAGCAGTACTTC
J gene: TRBJ2-1; D gene: NA; clone size: few; V gene: TRBV6-4; CDR3 protein: CASSAGDPTYNEQFF; CDR3 DNA: TGTGCCAGCAGTGCGGGGGACCCTACCTACAATGAGCAGTTCTTC
J gene: TRBJ2-2; D gene: NA; clone size: few; V gene: TRBV10-3; CDR3 protein: CAISEDTGELFF; CDR3 DNA: TGTGCCATCAGTGAGGACACCGGGGAGCTGTTTTTT
J gene: TRBJ2-3; D gene: TRBD2; clone size: many; V gene: TRBV6-1; CDR3 protein: CASSEFKAGGTDTQYF; CDR3 DNA: TGTGCCAGCAGTGAATTTAAGGCGGGGGGGACAGATACGCAGTATTTT
J gene: TRBJ1-6; D gene: NA; clone size: few; V gene: TRBV20-1; CDR3 protein: CSARDGSNSPLHF; CDR3 DNA: TGCAGTGCTAGAGATGGGTCAAATTCACCCCTCCACTTT